This passage covers 20 T cell receptor beta chains from one sample sequenced in a study of early stage breast cancer tumors. Generated by immunoSEQ multiplex PCR, the TCRdb table keeps only in-frame clones and is missing some. The data show nearly 25,000 clones, with about 70% seen just once and 9.9% held by the top ten. The sequencing input was breast tumor tissue. These receptor sequences come from a person between 55 and 69 years old with breast cancer.

This clone was seen a handful of times. The CDR3 spells CASSLEAGPSPYTQYF. The DNA of the CDR3 is TGTGCCAGCAGCTTAGAAGCAGGCCCATCCCCATATACGCAGTATTTT. This sequence joins TRBV7-9 and TRBJ2-3; the D is unclear. Trimming shortened V by 1 base and J by 7 bases, and 18 bases separated the two germline ends. Germline V lookup: CDR1 SEHNR, CDR2 FQNEAQ (reference sequence). This CDR3 is 16 amino acids long.

This sequence joins TRBV11-3 and TRBJ2-7; a weak D match, TRBD1 (5 bases). With 2 bases removed from V and 3 bases from J, the gap between germline ends came to 8 bases. This CDR3 is built from 13 residues. Germline V gene data show CDR1 as SGHNT and CDR2 as YENEEA. The CDR3 sequence: CASSLSQGYEQYF. Written as DNA, the CDR3 is TGTGCCAGCAGCTTATCGCAGGGCTACGAGCAGTACTTC.

The chain is built from TRBV4-1 and TRBJ2-2; 7 nucleotides agree with TRBD2. The germline gives CDR1 MGHRA, CDR2 YSYEKL. The CDR3 has 14 amino acids. Trimming removed 7 bases from V and 4 bases from J; junction bases left unmatched: 6. The CDR3 DNA reads TGCGCCAGCACCCTTACGGGAGGCACCGGGGAGCTGTTTTTT. Translated: CASTLTGGTGELFF.

The rearrangement joins TRBV5-1 to TRBJ2-1, with 13 nucleotides matching TRBD2. Germline V gives CDR1 SGHRS, CDR2 YFSETQ. This CDR3 spans 14 amino acids. The J segment lost 6 bases and the V segment lost 3 bases, leaving 0 bases of the junction unmatched. The CDR3 DNA sequence: TGCGCCAGCAGCTGGACTAGCGGGAGCAATGAGCAGTTCTTC. This codes for CASSWTSGSNEQFF.

Concerning this clone: Within the sample, other DNA sequences also encode this same CDR3. The J gene is TRBJ1-5, the V gene TRBV27; 8 bases match TRBD1. CDR1 MNHEY and CDR2 SMNVEV come from the germline V gene (reference sequence). After removal of 5 bases from V and 5 bases from J, the junction contained 5 bases not matched to a gene. The CDR3 is made up of 14 amino acids. CDR3 sequence reads: CASSLRDRYQPQHF. Here the CDR3 DNA reads TGTGCCAGCAGTCTCCGGGACAGGTATCAGCCCCAGCATTTT.

This chain uses TRBV5-1 with TRBJ2-2, with a tentative D call TRBD1 (6 bases). Germline CDR1 reads SGHRS; CDR2 reads YFSETQ. This CDR3 has 14 amino acids. V was shortened by 1 base and J by 4 bases, with 8 bases between the two germline ends. The CDR3 region is CASSLTGSTGELFF. In DNA, the CDR3 is TGCGCCAGCAGCTTGACAGGGTCCACCGGGGAGCTGTTTTTT.

This clone was recorded only once. The J gene is TRBJ2-1, the V gene TRBV7-3, with TRBD1 matching 8 bases. The CDR3 contains 12 residues. Trimming cost V 5 bases and J 9 bases; bases outside gene matches: 3. The germline V gene has CDR1 SGHTA and CDR2 FQGTGA. CDR3 region: CASSPGQGEQFF. The CDR3 coding sequence is TGTGCCAGCAGCCCTGGACAGGGTGAGCAGTTCTTC.

This clone was seen a few times. This chain links TRBV4-2 with TRBJ2-2; D may be TRBD2 (6 bases). The CDR3 is 18 residues long. CDR1 is LGHNA and CDR2 is YNFKEQ in the germline V gene. V lost 0 bases, J lost 4 bases, and 18 bases lay in between. The CDR3 coding sequence is TGTGCCAGCAGCCAAGACCTTTTCGGCGGGGTCGGCACCGGGGAGCTGTTTTTT. Protein product: CASSQDLFGGVGTGELFF.

This clone was counted only a few times. The chain couples TRBV5-1 to TRBJ1-2, with TRBD1 identical over 9 bases. The CDR3 contains 14 residues. Per germline, CDR1 SGHRS and CDR2 YFSETQ. With V trimmed by 0 bases and J by 4 bases, 1 base remained unmatched. The CDR3 sequence: CASSLGDRAYGYTF. The CDR3 DNA is TGCGCCAGCAGCTTGGGGGACAGGGCCTATGGCTACACCTTC.

This chain links TRBV27 with TRBJ1-5; D gene ambiguous. Looked up from germline, CDR1 is MNHEY and CDR2 is SMNVEV (reference sequence). Trimming removed 3 bases at V and 0 bases at J, with 6 bases between. CDR3 length equals 14 residues. The CDR3 spells CASSFGLSNQPQHF. In nucleotides, the CDR3 is TGTGCCAGCAGTTTTGGACTTAGCAATCAGCCCCAGCATTTT.

J is TRBJ1-1 and V is TRBV28, with TRBD1 as a possible D gene (5 bases). The CDR3 has 13 residues. V lost 8 bases, J lost 4 bases, and 14 bases lay in between. CDR1 MDHEN and CDR2 SYDVKM come from the germline V gene. For the CDR3, the DNA is TGTGCCAGCCTAGACAGTCTCTCCACTGAAGCTTTCTTT. Translated, it gives CASLDSLSTEAFF.

The rearrangement joins TRBV7-2 to TRBJ2-3; 12 bases agree with TRBD2. Germline lookup yields CDR1 SGHTA and CDR2 FQGNSA. V dropped 4 bases and J dropped 5; count of bases not matched to a gene: 1. This CDR3 has 14 amino acids. CDR3 sequence: CASSWGLAGDTQYF. In nucleotides, the CDR3 is TGTGCCAGCAGCTGGGGACTAGCGGGAGATACGCAGTATTTT.

The chain employs TRBV11-2 and TRBJ2-2; 10 bases map to TRBD1. Germline-derived CDR1 and CDR2 are SGHAT and FQNNGV. This CDR3 is 15 amino acids long. V was clipped by 5 bases and J by 1 base; unmatched bases: 1. CDR3: CASSRDRGNTGELFF. CDR3 sequence (DNA): TGTGCCAGCAGCCGGGACAGGGGGAACACCGGGGAGCTGTTTTTT.

The chain has TRBV7-9 and TRBJ2-7; TRBD2 agrees at 13 bases. V shed 5 bases, J shed 2 bases, and the junction held 9 bases outside the gene matches. There are 17 residues in the CDR3. CDR1 SEHNR and CDR2 FQNEAQ come from the germline V gene (reference sequence). The CDR3 loop reads CASSAPGTSGIAYEQYF. The DNA of the CDR3 is TGTGCCAGCAGCGCCCCTGGGACTAGCGGGATCGCCTACGAGCAGTACTTC.

This clone occurred a few times. CDR3 DNA: TGTGCCAGCAGCTTGCGGGACAGGGATACCGGGGAGCTGTTTTTT. Residues: CASSLRDRDTGELFF. This chain connects TRBV5-4 to TRBJ2-2, with TRBD1 matching 9 bases. The V and J ends lost 1 base and 5 bases, in that order; junction bases with no gene match: 3. The CDR3 consists of 15 residues. Germline values: CDR1 SGHNT, CDR2 YYREEE (reference sequence).

Only a few counts were recorded for this clone. This chain joins TRBV7-9 and TRBJ1-1, with 8 bases aligning to TRBD1. Germline trimming cut 6 bases from V and 4 bases from J; bases unmatched to any gene: 4. CDR3 length equals 13 residues. The germline V gene has CDR1 SEHNR and CDR2 FQNEAQ (reference sequence). CDR3 bases: TGTGCCAGCAGTCAAACAGGGGGCACTGAAGCTTTCTTT. It encodes CASSQTGGTEAFF.

Judged by abundance, this clone is medium-sized (0.01 to 0.1%). V gene TRBV18 combines with J gene TRBJ2-3; 9 bases match TRBD1. Germline V gives CDR1 KGHSH, CDR2 LQKENI. The ends lost 5 bases at V and 4 bases at J; junction bases unmatched: 1. The CDR3 is 13 residues long. This chain's CDR3 is CASSWDRADTQYF. CDR3 nucleotides: TGTGCCAGCTCATGGGACAGGGCAGATACGCAGTATTTT.

This clone was picked up a small number of times. This chain connects TRBV7-6 to TRBJ2-4, with 8 bases identical to TRBD2. Germline loops: CDR1 SGHVS, CDR2 FNYEAQ. The CDR3 totals 16 residues. V lost 2 bases, J lost 4 bases, and 7 bases stayed unmatched. The CDR3 reads CASSLSGSLGKNIQYF. CDR3 sequence (DNA): TGTGCCAGCAGCTTAAGCGGGAGCCTAGGAAAAAACATTCAGTACTTC.

J is TRBJ2-1 and V is TRBV29-1, with TRBD2 matching 9 bases. The CDR3 sequence is 15 residues long. The V segment lost 3 bases and the J segment 1 base; nucleotides outside the gene matches: 4. Germline V lookup: CDR1 SQVTM, CDR2 ANQGSEA. This CDR3 is CSVDGLAGSYNEQFF. CDR3 nucleotide sequence: TGCAGCGTTGATGGTCTAGCGGGATCCTACAATGAGCAGTTCTTC.

This chain connects TRBV15 to TRBJ1-1; the D gene is possibly TRBD1 (5 bases). The CDR3 contains 15 residues. Per the germline V gene, CDR1 is LNHNV and CDR2 is YYDKDF (reference sequence). Trimming removed 0 bases from V and 0 bases from J, with 8 bases in between. The CDR3 is CATSRDLGVNTEAFF. CDR3 DNA: TGTGCCACCAGCAGAGATCTAGGGGTGAACACTGAAGCTTTCTTT.